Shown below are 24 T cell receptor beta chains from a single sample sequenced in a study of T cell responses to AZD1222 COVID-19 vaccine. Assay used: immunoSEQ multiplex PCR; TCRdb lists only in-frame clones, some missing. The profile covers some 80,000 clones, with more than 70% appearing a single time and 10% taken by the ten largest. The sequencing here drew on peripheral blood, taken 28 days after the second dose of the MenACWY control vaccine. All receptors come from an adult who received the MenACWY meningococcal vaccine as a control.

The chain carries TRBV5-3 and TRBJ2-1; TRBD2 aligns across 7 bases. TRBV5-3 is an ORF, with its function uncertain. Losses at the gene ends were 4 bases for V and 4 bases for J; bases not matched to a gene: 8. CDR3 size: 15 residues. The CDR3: CARSRRLADYNEQFF. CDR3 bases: TGTGCCAGAAGCCGAAGACTAGCCGATTACAATGAGCAGTTCTTC.

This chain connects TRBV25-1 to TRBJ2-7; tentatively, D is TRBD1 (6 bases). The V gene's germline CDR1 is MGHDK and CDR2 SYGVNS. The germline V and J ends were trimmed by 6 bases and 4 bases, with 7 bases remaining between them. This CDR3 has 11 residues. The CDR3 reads CASRGAYEQYF. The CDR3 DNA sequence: TGTGCCAGCAGGGGGGCTTACGAGCAGTACTTC.

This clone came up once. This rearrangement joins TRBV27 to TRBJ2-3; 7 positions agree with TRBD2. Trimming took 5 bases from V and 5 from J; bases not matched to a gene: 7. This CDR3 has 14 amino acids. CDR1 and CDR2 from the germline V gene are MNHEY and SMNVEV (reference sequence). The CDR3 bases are TGTGCCAGCAGTCTGCGGGGGAATGGAGATACGCAGTATTTT. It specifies CASSLRGNGDTQYF.

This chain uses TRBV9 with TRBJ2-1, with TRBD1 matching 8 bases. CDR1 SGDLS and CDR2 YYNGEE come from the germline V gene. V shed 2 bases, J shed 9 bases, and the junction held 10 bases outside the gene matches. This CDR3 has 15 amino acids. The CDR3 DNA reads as TGTGCCAGCAGCGTGGCCCCTGACAGGGGCGGTGAGCAGTTCTTC. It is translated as CASSVAPDRGGEQFF. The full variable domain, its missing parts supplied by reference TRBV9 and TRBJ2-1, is DSGVTQTPKHLITATGQRVTLRCSPRSGDLSVYWYQQSLDQGLQFLIQYYNGEERAKGNILERFSAQQFPDLHSELNLSSLELGDSALYFCASSVAPDRGGEQFFGPGTRLTVL.

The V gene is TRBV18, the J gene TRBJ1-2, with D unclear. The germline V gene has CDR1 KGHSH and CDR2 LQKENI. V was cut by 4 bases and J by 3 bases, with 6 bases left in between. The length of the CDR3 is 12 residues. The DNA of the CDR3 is TGTGCCAGCTCACGTACTGACTATGGCTACACCTTC. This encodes CASSRTDYGYTF.

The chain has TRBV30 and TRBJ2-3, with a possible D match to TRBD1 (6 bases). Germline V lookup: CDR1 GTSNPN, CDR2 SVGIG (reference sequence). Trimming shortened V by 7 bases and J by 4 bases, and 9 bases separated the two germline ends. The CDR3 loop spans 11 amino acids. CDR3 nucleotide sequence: TGTGCCTACAGGACAGCAGATACGCAGTATTTT. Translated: CAYRTADTQYF.

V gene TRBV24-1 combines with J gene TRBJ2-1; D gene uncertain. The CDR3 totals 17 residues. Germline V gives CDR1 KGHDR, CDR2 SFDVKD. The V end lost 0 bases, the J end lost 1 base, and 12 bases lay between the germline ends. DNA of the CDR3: TGTGCCACCAGTGATTTGCCCCCCGCGAATTCCTACAATGAGCAGTTCTTC. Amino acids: CATSDLPPANSYNEQFF.

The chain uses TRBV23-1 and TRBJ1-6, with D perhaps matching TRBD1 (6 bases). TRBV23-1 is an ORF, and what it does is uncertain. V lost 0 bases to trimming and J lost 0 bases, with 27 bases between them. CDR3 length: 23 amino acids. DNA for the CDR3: TGCGCCAGCAGTCAATCGGGAGGACAGAGACCAACCCACCGCCTCTCCTATAATTCACCCCTCCACTTT. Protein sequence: CASSQSGGQRPTHRLSYNSPLHF.

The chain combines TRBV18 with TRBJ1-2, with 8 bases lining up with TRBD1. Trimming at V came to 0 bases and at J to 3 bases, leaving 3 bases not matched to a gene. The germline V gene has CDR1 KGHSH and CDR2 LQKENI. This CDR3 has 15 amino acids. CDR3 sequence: CASSPPQGAHYGYTF. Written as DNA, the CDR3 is TGTGCCAGCTCACCACCCCAGGGGGCGCACTATGGCTACACCTTC.

The CDR3 region has the DNA TGTGCCAGTAGTATTGGGAAAGAGACCCAGTACTTC. Its protein product is CASSIGKETQYF. The chain joins TRBV19 to TRBJ2-5; D remains ambiguous. V lost 3 bases and J 3 bases, leaving 5 bases between the germline ends. Germline-derived CDR1 and CDR2 are LNHDA and SQIVND (reference sequence). The CDR3 is made up of 12 amino acids.

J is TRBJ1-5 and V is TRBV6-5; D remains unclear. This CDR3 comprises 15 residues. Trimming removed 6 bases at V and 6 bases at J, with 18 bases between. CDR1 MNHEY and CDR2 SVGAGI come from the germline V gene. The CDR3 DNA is TGTGCCAGCAGGGAGATAGCCCCCGGAGGTCAGCCCCAGCATTTT. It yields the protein CASREIAPGGQPQHF.

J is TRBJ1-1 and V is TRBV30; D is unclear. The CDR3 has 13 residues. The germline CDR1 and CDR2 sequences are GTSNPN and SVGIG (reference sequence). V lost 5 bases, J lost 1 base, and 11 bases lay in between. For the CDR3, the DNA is TGTGCCTGGTCCTACCGGGGGAACACTGAAGCTTTCTTT. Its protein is CAWSYRGNTEAFF. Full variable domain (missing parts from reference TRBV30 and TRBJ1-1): SQTIHQWPATLVQPVGSPLSLECTVEGTSNPNLYWYRQAAGRGLQLLFYSVGIGQISSEVPQNLSASRPQDRQFILSSKKLLLSDSGFYLCAWSYRGNTEAFFGQGTRLTVV.

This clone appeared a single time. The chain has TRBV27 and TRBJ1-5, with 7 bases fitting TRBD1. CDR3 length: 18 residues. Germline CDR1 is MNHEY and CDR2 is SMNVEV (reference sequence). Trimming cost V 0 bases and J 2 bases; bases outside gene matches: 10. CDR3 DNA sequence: TGTGCCAGCAGTTTATCGATGGTACCCGGGACAGGCAATCAGCCCCAGCATTTT. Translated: CASSLSMVPGTGNQPQHF.

In DNA, the CDR3 is TGTGCCAGTAGTATAGAACCCAGGGGGGTAAATAGCAATCAGCCCCAGCATTTT. It specifies CASSIEPRGVNSNQPQHF. The chain couples TRBV19 to TRBJ1-5; 7 bases fit TRBD1. Germline assignment: CDR1 LNHDA and CDR2 SQIVND (reference sequence). Trimming removed 0 bases from V and 0 bases from J; junction bases left unmatched: 8. The CDR3 sequence is 18 residues long.

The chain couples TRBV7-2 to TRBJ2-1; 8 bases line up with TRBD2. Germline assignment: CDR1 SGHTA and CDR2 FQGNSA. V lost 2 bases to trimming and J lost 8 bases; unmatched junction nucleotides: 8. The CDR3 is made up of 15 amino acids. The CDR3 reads CASSLNRGGQDEQFF. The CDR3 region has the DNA TGTGCCAGCAGCTTAAATCGGGGGGGCCAAGATGAGCAGTTCTTC.

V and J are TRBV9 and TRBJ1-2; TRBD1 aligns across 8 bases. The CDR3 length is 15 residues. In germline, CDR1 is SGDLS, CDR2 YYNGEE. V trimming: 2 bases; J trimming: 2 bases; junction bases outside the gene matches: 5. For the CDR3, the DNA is TGTGCCAGCAGCGTCCAGTCAGGGGGCAACTATGGCTACACCTTC. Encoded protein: CASSVQSGGNYGYTF.

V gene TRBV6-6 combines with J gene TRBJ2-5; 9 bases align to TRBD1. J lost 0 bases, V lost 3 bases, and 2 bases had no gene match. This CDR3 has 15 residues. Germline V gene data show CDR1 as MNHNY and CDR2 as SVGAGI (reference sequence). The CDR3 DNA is TGTGCCAGCAGTTATGGACAGGGGTACCAAGAGACCCAGTACTTC. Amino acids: CASSYGQGYQETQYF.

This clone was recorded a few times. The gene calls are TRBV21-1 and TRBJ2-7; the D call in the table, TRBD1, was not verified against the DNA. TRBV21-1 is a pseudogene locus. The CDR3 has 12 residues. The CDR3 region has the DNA TGTGCCAGCAGCATGACAGGGGGCGGGCAGTACTTC. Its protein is CASSMTGGGQYF.

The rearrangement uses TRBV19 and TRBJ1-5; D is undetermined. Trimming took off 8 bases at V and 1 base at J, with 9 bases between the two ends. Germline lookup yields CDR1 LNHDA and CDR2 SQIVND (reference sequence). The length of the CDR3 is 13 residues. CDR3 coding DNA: TGTGCCAGTTGGACGGGGAGCAATCAGCCCCAGCATTTT. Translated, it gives CASWTGSNQPQHF. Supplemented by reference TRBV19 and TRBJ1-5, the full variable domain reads DGGITQSPKYLFRKEGQNVTLSCEQNLNHDAMYWYRQDPGQGLRLIYYSQIVNDFQKGDIAEGYSVSREKKESFPLTVTSAQKNPTAFYLCASWTGSNQPQHFGDGTRLSIL.

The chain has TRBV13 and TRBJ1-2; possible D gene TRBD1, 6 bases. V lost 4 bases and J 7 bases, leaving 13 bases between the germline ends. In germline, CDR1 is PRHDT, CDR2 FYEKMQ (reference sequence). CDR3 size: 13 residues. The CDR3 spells CASSSQTGPGYTF. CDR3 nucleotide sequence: TGTGCCAGCAGCTCCCAGACAGGTCCTGGCTACACCTTC.

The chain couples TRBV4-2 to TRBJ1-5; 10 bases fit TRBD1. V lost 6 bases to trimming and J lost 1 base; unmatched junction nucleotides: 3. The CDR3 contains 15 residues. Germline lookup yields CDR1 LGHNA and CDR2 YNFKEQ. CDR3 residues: CASSRQGASNQPQHF. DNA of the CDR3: TGTGCCAGCAGTCGACAGGGGGCGAGCAATCAGCCCCAGCATTTT.

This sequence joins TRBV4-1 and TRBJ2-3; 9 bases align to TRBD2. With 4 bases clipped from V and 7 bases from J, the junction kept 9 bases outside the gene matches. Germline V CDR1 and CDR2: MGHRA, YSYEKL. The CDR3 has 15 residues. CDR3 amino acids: CASSRTSAEGNTQYF. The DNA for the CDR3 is TGCGCCAGCAGCCGGACTAGCGCCGAGGGAAATACGCAGTATTTT.

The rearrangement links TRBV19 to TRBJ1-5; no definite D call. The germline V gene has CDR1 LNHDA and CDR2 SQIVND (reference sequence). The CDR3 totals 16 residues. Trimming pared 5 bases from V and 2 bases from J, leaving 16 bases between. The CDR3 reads CASSDPPGGGNQPQHF. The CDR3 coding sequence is TGTGCCAGTAGTGACCCCCCGGGAGGAGGCAATCAGCCCCAGCATTTT.

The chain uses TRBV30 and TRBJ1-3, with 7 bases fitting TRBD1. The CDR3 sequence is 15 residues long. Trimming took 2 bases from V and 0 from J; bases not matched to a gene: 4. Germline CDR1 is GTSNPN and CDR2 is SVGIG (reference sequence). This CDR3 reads CAWSLAGGSGNTIYF. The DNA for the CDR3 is TGTGCCTGGAGTTTGGCAGGGGGCTCTGGAAACACCATATATTTT. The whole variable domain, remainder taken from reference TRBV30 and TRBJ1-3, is SQTIHQWPATLVQPVGSPLSLECTVEGTSNPNLYWYRQAAGRGLQLLFYSVGIGQISSEVPQNLSASRPQDRQFILSSKKLLLSDSGFYLCAWSLAGGSGNTIYFGEGSWLTVV.